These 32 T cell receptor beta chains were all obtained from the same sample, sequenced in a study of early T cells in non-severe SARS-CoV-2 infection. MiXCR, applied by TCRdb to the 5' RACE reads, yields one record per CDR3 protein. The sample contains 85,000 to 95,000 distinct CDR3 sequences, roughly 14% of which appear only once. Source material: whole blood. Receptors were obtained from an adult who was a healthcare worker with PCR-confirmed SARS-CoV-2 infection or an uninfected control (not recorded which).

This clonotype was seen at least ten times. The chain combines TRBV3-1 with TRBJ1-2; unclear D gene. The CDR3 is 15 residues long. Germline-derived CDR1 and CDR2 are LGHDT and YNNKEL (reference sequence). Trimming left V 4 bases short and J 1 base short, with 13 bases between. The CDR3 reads CASSPGRLLNYGYTF. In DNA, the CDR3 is TGTGCCAGCAGCCCCGGACGGCTACTTAACTATGGCTACACCTTC.

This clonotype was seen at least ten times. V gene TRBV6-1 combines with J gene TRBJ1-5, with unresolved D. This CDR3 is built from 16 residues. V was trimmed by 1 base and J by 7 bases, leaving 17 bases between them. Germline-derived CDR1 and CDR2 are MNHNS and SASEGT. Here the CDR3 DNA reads TGTGCCAGCAGTGAAGTTTCCTGGGGTTCAGAGCAGCCCCAGCATTTT. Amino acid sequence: CASSEVSWGSEQPQHF.

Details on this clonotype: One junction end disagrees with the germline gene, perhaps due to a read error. The CDR3 here is CVSSYTGDNQPQHF. For the CDR3, the DNA is TGTGTCAGCAGCTACACAGGGGACAATCAGCCCCAGCATTTT. The genes are TRBV7-9 and TRBJ1-5; 7 positions match TRBD1. The CDR3 extends over 14 amino acids. The germline V gene encodes CDR1 SEHNR and CDR2 FQNEAQ (reference sequence).

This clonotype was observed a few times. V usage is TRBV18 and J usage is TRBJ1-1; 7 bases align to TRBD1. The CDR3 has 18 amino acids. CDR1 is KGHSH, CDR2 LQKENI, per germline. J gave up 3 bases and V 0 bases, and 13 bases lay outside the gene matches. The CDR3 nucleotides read TGTGCCAGCTCACCACCGAGAACCAACAGGGGAGGGTACACTGAAGCTTTCTTT. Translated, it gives CASSPPRTNRGGYTEAFF. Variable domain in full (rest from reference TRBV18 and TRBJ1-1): NAGVMQNPRHLVRRRGQEARLRCSPMKGHSHVYWYRQLPEEGLKFMVYLQKENIIDESGMPKERFSAEFPKEGPSILRIQQVVRGDSAAYFCASSPPRTNRGGYTEAFFGQGTRLTVV.

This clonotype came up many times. In DNA, the CDR3 is TGCGCCAGCAGCTCAGTAGCGGGGGTCACAGATACGCAGTATTTT. It translates to CASSSVAGVTDTQYF. This chain uses TRBV5-1 with TRBJ2-3; the match to TRBD2 covers 9 bases. The CDR3 sequence is 15 residues long. Germline lookup yields CDR1 SGHRS and CDR2 YFSETQ. The V and J ends lost 3 bases and 2 bases, in that order; junction bases with no gene match: 4.

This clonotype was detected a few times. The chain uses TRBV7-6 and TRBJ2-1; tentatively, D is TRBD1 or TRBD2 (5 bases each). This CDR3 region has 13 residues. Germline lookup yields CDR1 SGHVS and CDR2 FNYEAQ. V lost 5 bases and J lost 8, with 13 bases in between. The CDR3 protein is CASSLELGDEQFF. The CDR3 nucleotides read TGTGCCAGCAGCCTCGAGTTGGGGGATGAGCAGTTCTTC.

The DNA for the CDR3 is TGTGCCAGCAGTATCCATCTGGCGGGGACCACAGATACGCAGTATTTT. Translation gives CASSIHLAGTTDTQYF. The chain carries TRBV6-2 or TRBV6-3 and TRBJ2-3; weak D call: TRBD2 (6 bases). CDR3 size: 16 residues. The V gene's germline CDR1 is MNHEY and CDR2 SVGEGT. Trimming stripped 5 bases from V and 2 bases from J, with 17 bases between.

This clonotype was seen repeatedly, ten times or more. The CDR3, as DNA: TGTGCCAGCAGACCTGGGACTTTTTCCACCGGGGAGCTGTTTTTT. Protein sequence: CASRPGTFSTGELFF. V usage is TRBV12-3 or TRBV12-4 and J usage is TRBJ2-2; weak D call: TRBD2 (6 bases). Deletions cut 6 bases from V and 4 bases from J, with 15 bases between. The length of the CDR3 is 15 residues.

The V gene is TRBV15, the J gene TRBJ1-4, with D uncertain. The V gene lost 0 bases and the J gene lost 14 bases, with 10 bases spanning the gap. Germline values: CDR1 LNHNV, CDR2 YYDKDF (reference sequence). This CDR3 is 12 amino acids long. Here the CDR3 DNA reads TGTGCCACCAGCAGAGATCTCCAACGGCTGTTTTTT. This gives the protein CATSRDLQRLFF.

CDR3 in DNA: TGCGCCAGCAGACCAAAGACTAGCGGGGGCACAGATACGCAGTATTTT. Its protein product is CASRPKTSGGTDTQYF. The rearrangement links TRBV4-1 to TRBJ2-3, with TRBD2 matching 11 bases. Germline CDR1 is MGHRA and CDR2 is YSYEKL. With V trimmed by 6 bases and J by 1 base, 6 bases remained unmatched. This CDR3 spans 16 amino acids.

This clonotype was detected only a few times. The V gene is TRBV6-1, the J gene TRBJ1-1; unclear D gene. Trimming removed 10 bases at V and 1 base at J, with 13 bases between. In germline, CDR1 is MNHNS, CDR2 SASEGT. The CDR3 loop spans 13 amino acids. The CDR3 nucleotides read TGTGCCATCAAAACGAGGGAGAACACTGAAGCTTTCTTT. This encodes CAIKTRENTEAFF.

CDR3 nucleotide sequence: TGTGCCGAAAGCGGGCCCACCGGGGAGCTGTTTTTT. Translating it yields CAESGPTGELFF. This chain connects TRBV5-4 to TRBJ2-2, with D possibly matching TRBD2 (6 bases). V shed 10 bases and J shed 4 bases, with 11 bases lying between them. This CDR3 comprises 12 residues. CDR1 is SGHNT and CDR2 is YYREEE in the germline V gene (reference sequence).

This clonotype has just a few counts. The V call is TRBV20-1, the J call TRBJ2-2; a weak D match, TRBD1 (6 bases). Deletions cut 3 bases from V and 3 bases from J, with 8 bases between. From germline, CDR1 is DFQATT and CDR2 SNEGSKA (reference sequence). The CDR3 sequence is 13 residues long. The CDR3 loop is CSASTGYTGELFF. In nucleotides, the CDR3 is TGCAGTGCTAGTACAGGGTACACCGGGGAGCTGTTTTTT.

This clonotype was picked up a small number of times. The CDR3 loop reads CASSIGTGWEAFF. In DNA, the CDR3 is TGTGCCAGTAGTATAGGGACAGGGTGGGAAGCTTTCTTT. The chain recombines TRBV19 with TRBJ1-1; 8 bases agree with TRBD1. CDR3 size: 13 residues. Germline V gene sequence: CDR1 LNHDA, CDR2 SQIVND (reference sequence). The junction had 3 bases not matched to a gene; V was cut back by 1 base and J by 8 bases.

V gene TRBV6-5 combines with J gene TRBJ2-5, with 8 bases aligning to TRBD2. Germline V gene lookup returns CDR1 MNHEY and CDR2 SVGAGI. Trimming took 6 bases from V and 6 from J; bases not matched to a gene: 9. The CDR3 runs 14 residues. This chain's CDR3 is CASRTSGGRKTQYF. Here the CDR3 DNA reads TGTGCCAGCAGAACCAGCGGGGGTCGTAAGACCCAGTACTTC.

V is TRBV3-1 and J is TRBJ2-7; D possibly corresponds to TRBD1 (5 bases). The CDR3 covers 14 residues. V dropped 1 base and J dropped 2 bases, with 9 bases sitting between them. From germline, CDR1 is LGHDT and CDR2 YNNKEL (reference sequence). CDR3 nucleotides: TGTGCCAGCAGCCAAGGGACAAGAACCTACGAGCAGTACGTC. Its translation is CASSQGTRTYEQYV.

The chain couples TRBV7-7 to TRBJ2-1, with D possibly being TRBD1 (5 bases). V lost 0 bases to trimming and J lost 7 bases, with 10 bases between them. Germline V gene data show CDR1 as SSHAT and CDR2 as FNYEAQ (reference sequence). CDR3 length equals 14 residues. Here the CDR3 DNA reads TGTGCCAGCAGCTTAGCGGCAGGGCGGAATGAGCAGTTCTTC. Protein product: CASSLAAGRNEQFF.

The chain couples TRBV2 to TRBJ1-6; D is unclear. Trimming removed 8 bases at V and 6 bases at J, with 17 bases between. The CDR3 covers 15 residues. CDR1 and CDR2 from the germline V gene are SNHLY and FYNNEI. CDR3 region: CASDWAGPSNSPLHF. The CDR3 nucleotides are TGTGCCAGCGATTGGGCAGGCCCGAGTAATTCACCCCTCCACTTT.

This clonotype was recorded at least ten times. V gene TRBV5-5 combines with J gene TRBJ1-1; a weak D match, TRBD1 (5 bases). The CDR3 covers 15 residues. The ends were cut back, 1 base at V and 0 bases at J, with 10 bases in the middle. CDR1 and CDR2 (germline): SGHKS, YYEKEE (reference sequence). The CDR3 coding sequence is TGTGCCAGCAGCTTGTTTTTACAGGTGAACACTGAAGCTTTCTTT. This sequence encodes CASSLFLQVNTEAFF.

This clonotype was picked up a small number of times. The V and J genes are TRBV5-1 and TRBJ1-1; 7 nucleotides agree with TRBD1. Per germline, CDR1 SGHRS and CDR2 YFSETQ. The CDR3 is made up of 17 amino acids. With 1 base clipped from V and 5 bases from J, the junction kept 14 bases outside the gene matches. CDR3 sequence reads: CASSLTGAVGVWTEAFF. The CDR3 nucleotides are TGCGCCAGCAGCTTGACAGGGGCGGTCGGGGTATGGACTGAAGCTTTCTTT.

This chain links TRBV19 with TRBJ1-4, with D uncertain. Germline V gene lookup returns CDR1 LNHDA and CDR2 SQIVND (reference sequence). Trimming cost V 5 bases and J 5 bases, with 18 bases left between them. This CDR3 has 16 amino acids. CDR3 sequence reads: CASSVPYRTQNEKLFF. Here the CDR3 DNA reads TGTGCCAGTAGTGTCCCCTACAGAACCCAGAATGAAAAACTGTTTTTT.

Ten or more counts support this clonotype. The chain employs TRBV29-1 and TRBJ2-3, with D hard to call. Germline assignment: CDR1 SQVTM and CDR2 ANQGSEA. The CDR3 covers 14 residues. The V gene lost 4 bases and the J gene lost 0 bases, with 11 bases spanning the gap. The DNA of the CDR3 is TGCAGCGTTGGGAGCCAAACTAGCACAGATACGCAGTATTTT. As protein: CSVGSQTSTDTQYF.

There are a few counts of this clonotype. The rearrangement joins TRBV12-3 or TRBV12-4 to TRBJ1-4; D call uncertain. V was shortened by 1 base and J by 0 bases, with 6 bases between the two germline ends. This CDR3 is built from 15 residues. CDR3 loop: CASSLEVATNEKLFF. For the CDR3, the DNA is TGTGCCAGCAGTTTAGAGGTAGCAACTAATGAAAAACTGTTTTTT.

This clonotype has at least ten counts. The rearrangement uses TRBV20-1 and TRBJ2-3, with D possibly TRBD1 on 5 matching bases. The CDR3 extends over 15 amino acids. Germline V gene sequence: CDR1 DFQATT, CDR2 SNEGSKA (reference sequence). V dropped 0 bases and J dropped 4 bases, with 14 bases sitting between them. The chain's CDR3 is CSAREGVAGSDTQYF. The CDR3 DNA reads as TGCAGTGCTAGAGAAGGGGTCGCAGGATCAGATACGCAGTATTTT.

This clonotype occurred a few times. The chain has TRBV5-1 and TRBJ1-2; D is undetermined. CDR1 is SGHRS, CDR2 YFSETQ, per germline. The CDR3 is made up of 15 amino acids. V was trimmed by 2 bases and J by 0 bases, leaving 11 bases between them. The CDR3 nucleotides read TGCGCCAGCAGCTTCAGTCCGGCGGCTAACTATGGCTACACCTTC. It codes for CASSFSPAANYGYTF. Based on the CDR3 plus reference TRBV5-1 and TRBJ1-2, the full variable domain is KAGVTQTPRYLIKTRGQQVTLSCSPISGHRSVSWYQQTPGQGLQFLFEYFSETQRNKGNFPGRFSGRQFSNSRSEMNVSTLELGDSALYLCASSFSPAANYGYTFGSGTRLTVV.

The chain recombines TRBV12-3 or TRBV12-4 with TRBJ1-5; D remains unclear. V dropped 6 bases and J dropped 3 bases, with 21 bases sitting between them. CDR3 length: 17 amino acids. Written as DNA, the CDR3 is TGTGCCAGCAGCTCGCCAAGGACGGCGAGTACCAATCAGCCCCAGCATTTT. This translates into CASSSPRTASTNQPQHF.

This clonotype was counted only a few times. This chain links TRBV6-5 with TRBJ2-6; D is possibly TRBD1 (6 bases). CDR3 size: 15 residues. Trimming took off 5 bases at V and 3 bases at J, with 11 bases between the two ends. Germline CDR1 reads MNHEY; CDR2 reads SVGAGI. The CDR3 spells CASSLNRVGANVLTF. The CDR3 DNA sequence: TGTGCCAGCAGTCTTAACAGGGTTGGGGCCAACGTCCTGACTTTC.

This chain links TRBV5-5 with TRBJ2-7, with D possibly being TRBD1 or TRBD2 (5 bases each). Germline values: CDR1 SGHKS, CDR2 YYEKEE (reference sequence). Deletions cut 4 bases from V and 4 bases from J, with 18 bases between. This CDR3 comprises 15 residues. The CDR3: CASSRYQGDPYEQYV. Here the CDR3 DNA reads TGTGCCAGCAGCCGATACCAGGGAGATCCATACGAGCAGTACGTC.

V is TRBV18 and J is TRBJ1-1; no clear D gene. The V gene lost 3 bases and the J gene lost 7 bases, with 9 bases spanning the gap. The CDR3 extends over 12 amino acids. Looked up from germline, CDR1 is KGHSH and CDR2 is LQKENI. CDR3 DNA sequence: TGTGCCAGCTCACCGTCCAGATTTGAAGCTTTCTTT. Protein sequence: CASSPSRFEAFF.

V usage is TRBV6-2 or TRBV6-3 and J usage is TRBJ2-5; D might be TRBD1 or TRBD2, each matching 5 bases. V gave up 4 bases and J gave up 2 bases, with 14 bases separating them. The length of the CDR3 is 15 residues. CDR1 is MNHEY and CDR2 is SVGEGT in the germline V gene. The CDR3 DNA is TGTGCCAGCAGTTCCCCAGGGTGGGGGCAAGAGACCCAGTACTTC. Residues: CASSSPGWGQETQYF.

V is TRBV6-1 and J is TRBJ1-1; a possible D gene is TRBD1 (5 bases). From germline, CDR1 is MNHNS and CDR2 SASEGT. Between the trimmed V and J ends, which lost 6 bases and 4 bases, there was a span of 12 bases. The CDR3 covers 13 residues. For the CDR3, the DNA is TGTGCCAGCAGAGCGACAGATTTCACTGAAGCTTTCTTT. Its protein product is CASRATDFTEAFF.

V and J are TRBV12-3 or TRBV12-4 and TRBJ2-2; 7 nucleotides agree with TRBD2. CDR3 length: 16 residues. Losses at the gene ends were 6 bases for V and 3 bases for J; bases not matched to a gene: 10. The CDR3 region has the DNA TGTGCCAGCAGGGCCGGCGTGGGGGGGTACACCGGGGAGCTGTTTTTT. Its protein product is CASRAGVGGYTGELFF.